This T cell receptor beta chain emerged from a study of T cell repertoires in cytomegalovirus infection. Study-level information: Selection of CMV epitopes for the study included recently identified HLA-C-restricted and well-studied HLA-B-restricted ones. Through public TCR beta signatures, both CMV infection and matching HLA type were indicated.

A word on this clonotype: No antigen is known for it.

Germline V lookup: CDR1 SNHLY, CDR2 FYNNEI. Trimming stripped 5 bases from V and 0 bases from J, with 8 bases between. The CDR3 totals 14 residues. TCRdb used MiXCR to reprocess the reads, holding one entry per CDR3 protein. The data show 700,000 to 950,000 distinct CDR3 sequences, 32% seen once. This sequence was found in a human donor in good health (CMV status not recorded). Some clones in this sample may be carry-over from other donors' samples. J is TRBJ1-3 and V is TRBV2; D call uncertain. The sequencing used cultured CD8+ T cells from PBMCs, collected from culture after CMV antigen stimulation. The CDR3 loop is CASSTRASGNTIYF. CDR3 in DNA: TGTGCCAGCAGTACCCGGGCCTCTGGAAACACCATATATTTT.